This T cell receptor (beta chain) stems from a study of T cell responses to AZD1222 COVID-19 vaccine. The germline CDR1 and CDR2 sequences are SGHTA and FQGTGA. The CDR3 contains 12 residues. The germline V and J ends were trimmed by 4 bases and 4 bases, with 6 bases remaining between them. TCRdb's copy holds only in-frame clones and misses some; the assay was immunoSEQ multiplex PCR. The table has approximately 110,000 clones, approximately 90% seen once; the top ten hold 2% to 3%. V is TRBV7-3 and J is TRBJ2-3; D unresolved. The TCR was taken from an adult who received the AZD1222 COVID-19 vaccine. The sequenced sample was peripheral blood, obtained 28 days after the second AZD1222 dose. CDR3 sequence: CASSSFPDTQYF. The CDR3 DNA reads TGTGCCAGCAGCTCCTTTCCAGATACGCAGTATTTT.